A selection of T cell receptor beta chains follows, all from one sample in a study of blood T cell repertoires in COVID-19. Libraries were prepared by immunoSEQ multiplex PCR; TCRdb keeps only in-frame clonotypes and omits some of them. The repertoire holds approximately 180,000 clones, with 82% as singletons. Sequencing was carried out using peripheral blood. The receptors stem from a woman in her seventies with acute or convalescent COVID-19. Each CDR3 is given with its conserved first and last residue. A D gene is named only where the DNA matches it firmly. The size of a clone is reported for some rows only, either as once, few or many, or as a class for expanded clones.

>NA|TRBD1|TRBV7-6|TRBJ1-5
CASSLEGAQPQHF
TGTGCCAGCAGCTTAGAGGGGGCTCAGCCCCAGCATTTT
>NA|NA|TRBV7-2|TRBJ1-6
CASSLISGSDPLHF
TGTGCCAGCAGCTTAATCTCAGGGTCCGACCCCCTCCACTTT
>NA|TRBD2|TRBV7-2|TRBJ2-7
CASSLVASGRNEQYF
TGTGCCAGCAGCTTAGTCGCTAGCGGGAGGAACGAGCAGTACTTC
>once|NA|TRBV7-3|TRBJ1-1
CASSSGQTNTEAFF
TGTGCCAGCAGCTCTGGACAGACGAACACTGAAGCTTTCTTT
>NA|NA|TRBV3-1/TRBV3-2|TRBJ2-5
CASSRDTERVGTQYF
TGTGCCAGCAGCCGGGACACGGAGCGTGTTGGGACCCAGTACTTC
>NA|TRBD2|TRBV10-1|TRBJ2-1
CASSGGSLYNEQFF
TGCGCCAGCAGTGGCGGGAGTCTTTACAATGAGCAGTTCTTC
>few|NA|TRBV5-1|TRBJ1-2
CASSADPQYGYTF
TGCGCCAGCAGCGCAGATCCTCAGTATGGCTACACCTTC
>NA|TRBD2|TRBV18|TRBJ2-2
CASSPRTSGRNTGELFF
TGTGCCAGCTCACCTAGGACTAGCGGGAGGAACACCGGGGAGCTGTTTTTT
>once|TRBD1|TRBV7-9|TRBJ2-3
CASSLYFGTGDSTDTQYF
TGTGCCAGCAGCTTATACTTTGGGACAGGGGACAGCACAGATACGCAGTATTTT
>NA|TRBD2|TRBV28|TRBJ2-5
CASSPDPGTRRETQYF
TGTGCCAGCAGTCCAGATCCCGGGACTAGGAGGGAGACCCAGTACTTC
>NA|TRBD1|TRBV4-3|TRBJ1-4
CASSQDQGAGEKLFF
TGCGCCAGCAGCCAAGATCAGGGGGCCGGGGAAAAACTGTTTTTT
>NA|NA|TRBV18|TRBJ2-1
CASSLGLVSSSYNEQFF
TGTGCCAGCTCACTGGGACTGGTTTCGAGCTCCTACAATGAGCAGTTCTTC
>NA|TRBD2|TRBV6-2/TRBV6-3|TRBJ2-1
CASSYSSGGWQFF
TGTGCCAGCAGTTACTCTTCGGGAGGGTGGCAGTTCTTC
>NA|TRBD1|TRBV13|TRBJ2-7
CASSLGKTGSEQYF
TGTGCCAGCAGCTTAGGGAAGACAGGGTCCGAGCAGTACTTC
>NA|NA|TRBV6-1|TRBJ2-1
CASSELQGGYNEQFF
TGTGCCAGCAGTGAATTGCAGGGAGGCTACAATGAGCAGTTCTTC
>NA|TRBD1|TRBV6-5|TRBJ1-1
CASSYSPTGGADEAFF
TGTGCCAGCAGTTACAGCCCGACAGGGGGCGCAGATGAAGCTTTCTTT
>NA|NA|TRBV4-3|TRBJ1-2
CASSQDSLNYGYTF
TGCGCCAGCAGCCAAGATTCACTCAACTATGGCTACACCTTC